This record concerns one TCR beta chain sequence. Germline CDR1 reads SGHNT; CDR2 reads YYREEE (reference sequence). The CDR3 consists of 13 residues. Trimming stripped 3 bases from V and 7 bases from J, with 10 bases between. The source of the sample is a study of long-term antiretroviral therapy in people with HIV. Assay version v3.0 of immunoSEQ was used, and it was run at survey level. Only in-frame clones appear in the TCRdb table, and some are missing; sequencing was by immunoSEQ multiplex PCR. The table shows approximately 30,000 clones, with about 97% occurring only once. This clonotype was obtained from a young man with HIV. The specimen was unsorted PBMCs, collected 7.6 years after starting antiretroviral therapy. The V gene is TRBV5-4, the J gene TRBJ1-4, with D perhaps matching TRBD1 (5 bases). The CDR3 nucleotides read TGTGCCAGCAGCTCCCGGGGGATTGAAAAACTGTTTTTT. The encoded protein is CASSSRGIEKLFF.